This is a list of T cell receptor beta chains from one sample in a study of graft-versus-host responses after intestinal transplantation. Produced via immunoSEQ multiplex PCR; TCRdb's table is partial and in-frame only. The sample includes more than 9,000 clones, roughly 90% of them seen just once. This sample comprised ileum tissue, obtained less than 850 days after intestinal transplantation. The receptors were gathered from a human patient who received an intestinal transplant, so some T cells may come from the graft donor. Each CDR3 is given with its conserved first and last residue. D genes are given only for firm matches.

.,TRBV6-5,15,TRBJ1-6,CASSLTRRHNSPLHF,TGTGCCAGCAGTTTGACCCGACGGCATAATTCACCCCTCCACTTT
.,TRBV18,16,TRBJ2-2,CASSPPGGRNTGELFF,TGTGCCAGCTCACCACCGGGGGGGCGGAACACCGGGGAGCTGTTTTTT
.,TRBV19,15,TRBJ2-1,CASSNPTQGDNEQFF,TGTGCCAGTAGTAACCCCACCCAGGGAGACAATGAGCAGTTCTTC
TRBD2,TRBV2,19,TRBJ2-1,CASSEAGTSGGAFDYEQFF,TGTGCCAGCAGTGAAGCGGGGACTAGCGGGGGGGCCTTCGACTATGAGCAGTTCTTC
.,TRBV11-2,14,TRBJ1-3,CASSFGGSGNTIYF,TGTGCCAGCAGCTTCGGGGGCTCTGGAAACACCATATATTTT
.,TRBV5-1,14,TRBJ2-6,CASSLGSGANVLTF,TGCGCCAGCAGCTTGGGCTCTGGGGCCAACGTCCTGACTTTC
.,TRBV4-1,14,TRBJ1-4,CASSPGQGNEKLFF,TGCGCCAGCAGCCCCGGGCAGGGGAACGAAAAACTGTTTTTT
.,TRBV10-1,12,TRBJ2-1,CASRGAGNEQFF,TGCGCCAGCAGGGGGGCCGGCAATGAGCAGTTCTTC
.,TRBV9,14,TRBJ2-7,CASSVVPTLYEQYF,TGTGCCAGCAGCGTAGTCCCGACACTTTACGAGCAGTACTTC
.,TRBV6-1,11,TRBJ1-1,CASKQTAEAFF,TGTGCCAGCAAACAGACGGCGGAAGCTTTCTTT
.,TRBV5-4,13,TRBJ1-1,CASSIRGNTEAFF,TGTGCCAGCAGCATTCGGGGGAACACTGAAGCTTTCTTT
.,TRBV11-3,13,TRBJ1-1,CASSLDTNTEAFF,TGTGCCAGCAGCTTAGACACGAACACTGAAGCTTTCTTT
.,TRBV7-3,16,TRBJ1-6,CASSPNGRASNSPLHF,TGTGCCAGCAGCCCTAATGGCAGGGCCTCAAATTCACCCCTCCACTTT
.,TRBV21-1,16,TRBJ2-7,CASSKVRLAELYEQYF,TGTGCCAGCAGCAAAGTCAGACTAGCGGAACTATACGAGCAGTACTTC
.,TRBV7-6,13,TRBJ1-1,CASSLAQNTEAFF,TGTGCCAGCAGCTTAGCCCAAAACACTGAAGCTTTCTTT
.,TRBV6-6,13,TRBJ1-1,CASIKGVNTEAFF,TGTGCCAGCATTAAAGGGGTGAACACTGAAGCTTTCTTT
.,TRBV6-5,15,TRBJ2-1,CASIPSVSSYNEQFF,TGTGCCAGCATTCCCAGCGTATCATCCTACAATGAGCAGTTCTTC
TRBD2,TRBV18,16,TRBJ2-1,CASSPPGLAGNNEQFF,TGTGCCAGCTCACCCCCGGGACTAGCGGGAAACAATGAGCAGTTCTTC
.,TRBV5-1,12,TRBJ2-5,CASSLAAETQYF,TGCGCCAGCAGCTTGGCGGCAGAGACCCAGTACTTC
.,TRBV10-2,15,TRBJ2-4,CASSGGPGSKNIQYF,TGCGCCAGCAGTGGAGGTCCAGGGTCCAAAAACATTCAGTACTTC
.,TRBV7-5,16,TRBJ2-3,CVRSESGTGDTDTQYF,TGTGTCAGAAGCGAGAGCGGGACAGGTGACACAGATACGCAGTATTTT
TRBD1,TRBV7-7,15,TRBJ1-1,CASSLVTGGNTEAFF,TGTGCCAGCAGCTTAGTGACAGGGGGTAACACTGAAGCTTTCTTT